The 12 T cell receptor beta chains below were found in one sample sequenced in a study of response to subunit inactivated influenza vaccine. TCRdb recomputed calls from the RT-PCR reads with MiXCR, one row per CDR3 protein. The sample contains about 500,000 distinct CDR3 sequences, 16% of which appear only once. Specimen: CD4+ T cells sorted from PBMCs, collected roughly 24 months after vaccination. The receptors come from a man between 50 and 75 years old who received an inactivated influenza vaccine.

The J gene is TRBJ1-4, the V gene TRBV7-9; perhaps TRBD1 as D (5 bases). This CDR3 is 13 amino acids long. Trimming left V 4 bases short and J 5 bases short, with 8 bases between. The V gene's germline CDR1 is SEHNR and CDR2 FQNEAQ (reference sequence). The CDR3 region has the DNA TGTGCCAGCAGCTCGACAGTGAATGAAAAACTGTTTTTT. It encodes CASSSTVNEKLFF. Full variable domain (rest looked up from reference TRBV7-9 and TRBJ1-4): DTGVSQNPRHKITKRGQNVTFRCDPISEHNRLYWYRQTLGQGPEFLTYFQNEAQLEKSRLLSDRFSAERPKGSFSTLEIQRTEQGDSAMYLCASSSTVNEKLFFGSGTQLSVL.

The chain recombines TRBV20-1 with TRBJ1-3; the D is unclear. V gave up 5 bases and J gave up 0 bases, with 17 bases separating them. The CDR3 runs 16 residues. CDR1 and CDR2 from the germline V gene are DFQATT and SNEGSKA (reference sequence). CDR3 protein: CSAARYLGHSGNTIYF. CDR3 coding DNA: TGCAGTGCTGCTCGTTACTTGGGCCACTCTGGAAACACCATATATTTT.

This rearrangement joins TRBV12-3 or TRBV12-4 to TRBJ2-7; possibly TRBD1 for D (5 bases). The V gene lost 6 bases and the J gene lost 1 base, with 13 bases spanning the gap. CDR3 length equals 14 residues. The CDR3 loop reads CASRPKDTSYEQYF. CDR3 DNA sequence: TGTGCCAGCAGGCCCAAGGACACGTCCTACGAGCAGTACTTC.

This clonotype was observed a handful of times. This chain joins TRBV4-3 and TRBJ2-7; D not resolved. Germline-derived CDR1 and CDR2 are LGHNA and YSLEER. CDR3 length equals 14 residues. V was shortened by 3 bases and J by 1 base, with 10 bases between the two germline ends. The CDR3 loop reads CASSQVVRSYEQYF. Here the CDR3 DNA reads TGCGCCAGCAGCCAGGTAGTAAGGTCCTACGAGCAGTACTTC.

This clonotype turned up a few times. In DNA form, the CDR3 reads TGCAGTGCTAGTCGTCGGGAGACCCAGTACTTC. Its protein product is CSASRRETQYF. This chain links TRBV20-1 with TRBJ2-5, with no clear D. V lost 3 bases, J lost 5 bases, and 7 bases lay in between. Germline-derived CDR1 and CDR2 are DFQATT and SNEGSKA (reference sequence). This CDR3 contains 11 residues.

The genes are TRBV30 and TRBJ1-6, with 8 bases fitting TRBD1. CDR3 length equals 19 residues. Germline CDR1 GTSNPN, CDR2 SVGIG (reference sequence). V lost 2 bases and J lost 0; bases outside the gene matches: 12. Written as DNA, the CDR3 is TGTGCCTGGAGTCCACCGCGGACAGGGCTGAGCTCCTATAATTCACCCCTCCACTTT. Amino acid sequence: CAWSPPRTGLSSYNSPLHF.

The chain is built from TRBV29-1 and TRBJ1-5; TRBD1 is a possible D gene (5 bases). Looked up from germline, CDR1 is SQVTM and CDR2 is ANQGSEA. This CDR3 is built from 13 residues. V lost 6 bases and J lost 4, with 13 bases in between. CDR3 region: CSVVGGRNQPQHF. CDR3 sequence (DNA): TGCAGCGTCGTCGGGGGGAGGAATCAGCCCCAGCATTTT.

This rearrangement joins TRBV7-9 to TRBJ1-3; weak D call: TRBD1 (6 bases). Germline-derived CDR1 and CDR2 are SEHNR and FQNEAQ (reference sequence). Trimming pared 2 bases from V and 3 bases from J, leaving 14 bases between. The CDR3 covers 16 residues. CDR3 sequence reads: CASSLRRGAYGNTIYF. The CDR3 DNA reads TGTGCCAGCAGCTTACGTCGGGGGGCATATGGAAACACCATATATTTT.

This clonotype came up a few times. The chain carries TRBV12-3 or TRBV12-4 and TRBJ2-1, with 9 bases that match TRBD2. Germline trimming cut 7 bases from V and 12 bases from J; bases unmatched to any gene: 7. This CDR3 has 12 amino acids. The CDR3 loop reads CASTPAGGGQFF. The CDR3 bases are TGTGCCAGCACCCCAGCGGGAGGTGGGCAGTTCTTC.

This clonotype was seen repeatedly, ten times or more. The chain is built from TRBV28 and TRBJ2-5, with no clear D. Per the germline V gene, CDR1 is MDHEN and CDR2 is SYDVKM. Trimming removed 6 bases at V and 2 bases at J, with 4 bases between. The CDR3 runs 11 residues. The CDR3 DNA reads TGTGCCAGCAGATCACAAGAGACCCAGTACTTC. Encoded protein: CASRSQETQYF.

This clonotype was counted a few times. This chain connects TRBV5-1 to TRBJ2-3, with 10 bases identical to TRBD1. V lost 4 bases to trimming and J lost 5 bases; unmatched junction nucleotides: 4. Germline values: CDR1 SGHRS, CDR2 YFSETQ. The CDR3 length is 14 residues. CDR3 nucleotides: TGCGCCAGCAGCCAGGGACAGGGGAAAGATACGCAGTATTTT. Its translation: CASSQGQGKDTQYF.

This clonotype was picked up a small number of times. CDR3 protein: CSAGGVSSYNEQFF. The CDR3 nucleotides read TGCAGTGCTGGGGGGGTAAGCTCCTACAATGAGCAGTTCTTC. The chain is built from TRBV20-1 and TRBJ2-1, with 7 bases lining up with TRBD2. The J segment lost 0 bases and the V segment lost 5 bases, leaving 4 bases of the junction unmatched. CDR1 and CDR2 from the germline V gene are DFQATT and SNEGSKA (reference sequence). The CDR3 totals 14 residues.